This T cell receptor beta chain was sequenced for a study of T cell repertoires in cytomegalovirus infection. This clonotype was counted between two and nine times. Each CDR3 protein is one row after TCRdb ran MiXCR on the reads. The sample lists approximately 500,000 distinct CDR3 sequences; approximately 10% were seen once. This TCR was recovered from a human donor in good health (CMV status not recorded). Some clones in this sample may be carry-over from other donors' samples. The material sequenced was PBMCs.

The CDR3: CASSLEGPGTGLTGELFF. In nucleotides, the CDR3 is TGTGCCAGCAGCTTAGAAGGGCCCGGGACAGGACTCACCGGGGAGCTGTTTTTT. The rearrangement links TRBV11-1 to TRBJ2-2; 8 positions agree with TRBD1. The length of the CDR3 is 18 residues. Germline values: CDR1 SGHAT, CDR2 FQDESV (reference sequence). The junction had 11 bases not matched to a gene; V was cut back by 1 base and J by 4 bases.